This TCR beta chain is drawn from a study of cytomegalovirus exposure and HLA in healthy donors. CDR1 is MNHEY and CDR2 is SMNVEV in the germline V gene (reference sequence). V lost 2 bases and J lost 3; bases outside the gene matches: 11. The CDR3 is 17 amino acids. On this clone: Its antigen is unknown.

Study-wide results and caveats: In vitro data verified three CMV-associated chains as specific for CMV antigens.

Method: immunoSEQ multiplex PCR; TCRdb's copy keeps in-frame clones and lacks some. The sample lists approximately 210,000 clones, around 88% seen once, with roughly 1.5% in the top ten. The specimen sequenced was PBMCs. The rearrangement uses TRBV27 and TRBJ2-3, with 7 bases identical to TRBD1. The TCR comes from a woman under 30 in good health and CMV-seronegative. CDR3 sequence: CASSLGSTGWATDTQYF. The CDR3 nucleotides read TGTGCCAGCAGTTTAGGGTCGACAGGGTGGGCTACAGATACGCAGTATTTT.